The 21 T cell receptor beta chains below come from one sample, sequenced in a study of T cells in localized non-small cell lung cancer. Measured with immunoSEQ multiplex PCR; TCRdb has only the in-frame clones, and not every one. Altogether about 41,000 clones are present, roughly 90% being singletons, with the ten largest covering 2.6%. The sample was peripheral blood, taken before any cancer treatment. Source of these receptors: a female donor at least 60 years old with stage I squamous cell lung carcinoma.

The chain couples TRBV30 to TRBJ1-5, with D possibly TRBD1 on 6 matching bases. Germline V CDR1 and CDR2: GTSNPN, SVGIG (reference sequence). The CDR3 has 12 residues. Trimming cost V 2 bases and J 6 bases, with 8 bases left between them. The CDR3 is CAWSMGAQPQHF. CDR3 sequence (DNA): TGTGCCTGGAGTATGGGGGCTCAGCCCCAGCATTTT.

The chain uses TRBV11-3 and TRBJ2-1; 12 bases map to TRBD1. The CDR3 spans 18 residues. Trimming at V came to 0 bases and at J to 8 bases, leaving 11 bases not matched to a gene. Looked up from germline, CDR1 is SGHNT and CDR2 is YENEEA. This CDR3 is CASSLEGLGTGGRYEQFF. The DNA for the CDR3 is TGTGCCAGCAGCTTAGAGGGTCTCGGGACAGGGGGCAGGTATGAGCAGTTCTTC.

The chain uses TRBV21-1 and TRBJ2-1; TRBD2 is the table's D call, not checked against the DNA. TRBV21-1 constitutes a pseudogene. The CDR3 sequence is 9 residues long. The CDR3: CASSPFGFF. The CDR3 nucleotides are TGTGCCAGCAGCCCATTCGGGTTCTTC.

This chain uses TRBV19 with TRBJ2-5, with 9 bases matching TRBD1. This CDR3 is built from 14 residues. Germline-derived CDR1 and CDR2 are LNHDA and SQIVND (reference sequence). V lost 4 bases and J lost 4; bases outside the gene matches: 4. The CDR3 loop reads CASSTSTGGETQYF. DNA for the CDR3: TGTGCCAGTAGTACCTCGACAGGGGGAGAGACCCAGTACTTC.

V is TRBV6-6 and J is TRBJ1-2; the D is unclear. V lost 6 bases and J lost 4, with 21 bases in between. The CDR3 is made up of 16 amino acids. Germline CDR1 MNHNY, CDR2 SVGAGI (reference sequence). In DNA form, the CDR3 reads TGTGCCAGCAGCCCGTTCCCAGGAACTGTCCTCTATGGCTACACCTTC. Translating gives CASSPFPGTVLYGYTF.

The rearrangement links TRBV11-2 to TRBJ2-3; 9 bases align to TRBD2. This CDR3 has 16 amino acids. CDR1 and CDR2 from the germline V gene are SGHAT and FQNNGV. The ends lost 7 bases at V and 1 base at J; junction bases unmatched: 9. Written as DNA, the CDR3 is TGTGCCAGCACTCCCGAGCGGGAGGACCGCACAGATACGCAGTATTTT. Residues: CASTPEREDRTDTQYF.

This clone was counted between two and nine times. The chain recombines TRBV19 with TRBJ1-2; 8 positions match TRBD1. In germline, CDR1 is LNHDA, CDR2 SQIVND (reference sequence). With V trimmed by 4 bases and J by 5 bases, 12 bases remained unmatched. CDR3 length: 16 amino acids. Here the CDR3 DNA reads TGTGCCAGTAGTACGACAGGGGCCCCGAACGTATATGGCTACACCTTC. This translates into CASSTTGAPNVYGYTF. Variable domain in full (rest from reference TRBV19 and TRBJ1-2): DGGITQSPKYLFRKEGQNVTLSCEQNLNHDAMYWYRQDPGQGLRLIYYSQIVNDFQKGDIAEGYSVSREKKESFPLTVTSAQKNPTAFYLCASSTTGAPNVYGYTFGSGTRLTVV.

The V and J genes are TRBV6-6 and TRBJ1-2; 8 bases agree with TRBD1. CDR1 MNHNY and CDR2 SVGAGI come from the germline V gene (reference sequence). This CDR3 is built from 14 residues. Germline trimming cut 5 bases from V and 4 bases from J; bases unmatched to any gene: 6. The CDR3 reads CASSLDRVGYGYTF. CDR3 in DNA: TGTGCCAGCAGTCTGGACAGGGTAGGCTATGGCTACACCTTC.

V gene TRBV4-1 combines with J gene TRBJ2-7; D is ambiguous. Between the trimmed V and J ends, which lost 0 bases and 6 bases, there was a span of 6 bases. The CDR3 runs to 12 residues. Germline V gives CDR1 MGHRA, CDR2 YSYEKL. CDR3 DNA sequence: TGCGCCAGCAGCCAAGATCCCCTCGAGCAGTACTTC. This encodes CASSQDPLEQYF.

To note about this clone: Sequence at one end of the junction differs from germline and may be a read error. V is TRBV2 and J is TRBJ1-5, with 9 bases aligning to TRBD1. Germline V gives CDR1 SNHLY, CDR2 FYNNEI. The length of the CDR3 is 14 residues. CDR3 sequence reads: CASREDRGNQPQHF. CDR3 bases: TGTGCCAGCAGGGAAGACAGGGGGAATCAGCCCCAGCATTTT.

The rearrangement joins TRBV2 to TRBJ1-2; TRBD1 matches 10 bases. V lost 6 bases, J lost 6 bases, and 7 bases stayed unmatched. CDR1 and CDR2 from the germline V gene are SNHLY and FYNNEI. CDR3 length equals 14 residues. The CDR3 spells CASRTDRGWNGYTF. In DNA form, the CDR3 reads TGTGCCAGCAGGACGGACAGGGGGTGGAATGGCTACACCTTC.

This sequence joins TRBV30 and TRBJ2-7; D is ambiguous. Trimming removed 5 bases at V and 3 bases at J, with 17 bases between. CDR3 length equals 14 residues. CDR1 and CDR2 from the germline V gene are GTSNPN and SVGIG (reference sequence). Here the CDR3 reads CAWRLPGGSYEQYF. CDR3 nucleotide sequence: TGTGCCTGGCGACTCCCTGGTGGAAGCTACGAGCAGTACTTC.

CDR3 DNA: TGTGCCAGCAGTCGACTAGCGGGAGGGGGAAACTACAATGAGCAGTTCTTC. Amino acid sequence: CASSRLAGGGNYNEQFF. The chain couples TRBV2 to TRBJ2-1, with TRBD2 identical over 14 bases. The CDR3 is made up of 17 amino acids. Germline-derived CDR1 and CDR2 are SNHLY and FYNNEI. V trimming: 5 bases; J trimming: 3 bases; junction bases outside the gene matches: 6.

The chain couples TRBV6-4 to TRBJ2-2; D may be TRBD1 (8 bases). V was cut by 4 bases and J by 7 bases, with 19 bases left in between. Per germline, CDR1 MRHNA and CDR2 SNTAGT. This CDR3 region has 16 residues. CDR3 loop: CASSGNRGGVRGELFF. CDR3 sequence (DNA): TGTGCCAGCAGTGGGAACAGGGGGGGAGTTCGCGGGGAGCTGTTTTTT.

The chain recombines TRBV10-3 with TRBJ1-1; unclear D gene. This CDR3 region has 12 residues. The germline V gene has CDR1 ENHRY and CDR2 SYGVKD. V gave up 6 bases and J gave up 1 base, with 6 bases separating them. Written as DNA, the CDR3 is TGTGCCATCAGCGCACGGAACACTGAAGCTTTCTTT. Translated: CAISARNTEAFF.

The chain joins TRBV9 to TRBJ2-2; the D is unclear. The CDR3 has 14 amino acids. Germline lookup yields CDR1 SGDLS and CDR2 YYNGEE. The V and J ends lost 3 bases and 4 bases respectively, with 10 bases between them. The CDR3 DNA reads as TGTGCCAGCAGCGACGAGACGTTCACCGGGGAGCTGTTTTTT. Translation gives CASSDETFTGELFF.

The chain is built from TRBV6-6 and TRBJ2-3, with a weak D call TRBD1 (6 bases). The CDR3 consists of 14 residues. Germline V gene data show CDR1 as MNHNY and CDR2 as SVGAGI (reference sequence). The V gene lost 6 bases and the J gene lost 4 bases, with 14 bases spanning the gap. The CDR3 DNA reads as TGTGCCAGCAGACCAGGGGCTAGAGCAGATACGCAGTATTTT. Translated, it gives CASRPGARADTQYF.

The chain joins TRBV29-1 to TRBJ2-1; a weak D match, TRBD2 (6 bases). CDR1 and CDR2 (germline): SQVTM, ANQGSEA. V dropped 7 bases and J dropped 6 bases, with 16 bases sitting between them. CDR3 size: 13 residues. CDR3 region: CSAQGGGPNEQFF. The CDR3 bases are TGCAGCGCTCAGGGAGGAGGGCCCAATGAGCAGTTCTTC.

The V and J genes are TRBV9 and TRBJ2-5, with D perhaps matching TRBD1 (6 bases). The assigned J gene may be wrong: the sequence end matches TRBJ2-7 better. Germline V CDR1 and CDR2: SGDLS, YYNGEE. The CDR3 has 14 residues. CDR3 DNA: TGTGCCAGCAGCGTAGACAGGGCATGGGACGAGCAGTACTTC. Amino acid sequence: CASSVDRAWDEQYF.

This chain joins TRBV19 and TRBJ2-1, with 7 bases that match TRBD1. Unmatched junction bases numbered 11, after V lost 7 bases and J lost 2 bases. Germline lookup yields CDR1 LNHDA and CDR2 SQIVND (reference sequence). CDR3 length equals 16 residues. The CDR3 sequence: CASKGPGQDTYNEQFF. CDR3 DNA: TGTGCCAGTAAGGGGCCCGGACAGGATACCTACAATGAGCAGTTCTTC.

The rearrangement joins TRBV27 to TRBJ2-7; 9 bases agree with TRBD1. The CDR3 runs 13 residues. J was trimmed by 10 bases and V by 10 bases; bases with no gene match: 14. Germline CDR1 is MNHEY and CDR2 is SMNVEV (reference sequence). The CDR3 DNA sequence: TGTGCCACTTCCGGGACAGGGCCATTAGTTCAGTACTTC. It yields the protein CATSGTGPLVQYF.